Sequencing of this T cell receptor beta chain was carried out in a study of T cell responses to AZD1222 COVID-19 vaccine. The protocol was immunoSEQ multiplex PCR, while the TCRdb copy is restricted to in-frame clones and leaves out a portion. Of around 110,000 clones in the sample, about 90% are singletons; the top ten hold roughly 1.6%. Remarks on this clone: Its specificity is not known.

Combined were second doses at about 4 or about 12 weeks. V lost 2 bases, J lost 2 bases, and 10 bases lay in between. The CDR3 runs 14 residues. Germline V gives CDR1 LGHNA, CDR2 YNFKEQ. Broader study findings: Just six people given AZD1222 tested seropositive at baseline. Scientists sampled the repertoires only once the peak T cell response had passed.

The gene calls are TRBV4-2 and TRBJ2-7; TRBD2 is a possible D gene (6 bases). Material: peripheral blood, obtained 28 days after the second AZD1222 dose. The source of this sequence is an adult who received the AZD1222 COVID-19 vaccine. CDR3 residues: CASSQNTGAYEQYF. Written as DNA, the CDR3 is TGTGCCAGCAGCCAAAATACGGGAGCCTACGAGCAGTACTTC.